This T cell receptor beta chain came from a study of cytomegalovirus exposure and HLA in healthy donors. In its sample, this clone was seen a few times. The CDR3 is 12 residues long. The germline CDR1 and CDR2 sequences are SNHLY and FYNNEI. The ends lost 6 bases at V and 10 bases at J; junction bases unmatched: 4. The PCR used 60 Vbeta and 13 Jbeta primers. The method was immunoSEQ multiplex PCR; TCRdb's version includes in-frame clones alone and lacks a portion of them. This table has around 99,000 clones, approximately 70% appearing once. Source material: PBMCs. The receptor was derived from a man aged 40-50 years in good health and CMV-seronegative. The V and J genes are TRBV2 and TRBJ1-4; 8 bases align to TRBD1. Written as DNA, the CDR3 is TGTGCCAGCAGAGGACAGGGTGGAAAACTGTTTTTT. Its translation is CASRGQGGKLFF.